This TCR beta chain was identified in a study of blood T cell repertoires in COVID-19 (dated by TCRdb to about 2020). Broadly, across the study: Collaborator samples came from the United States, Italy and Spain and covered acute and convalescent phases of COVID-19. The repertoires were made available in a free public database intended to serve as a resource for research on the immune response to SARS-CoV-2. The sample metadata nearly always contained a de-identified subject ID, COVID-19 status, age in years and sex. The dataset comprised deeply sampled blood TCRbeta repertoires from subjects exposed to, actively infected with, or recovered from COVID-19. Samples were obtained from the ongoing ImmuneRACE study (first 160 participants) and from approximately 1,200 subjects provided by 6 global collaborators. Where available, HLA class I and class II types were obtained from metadata supplied by the sample provider rather than from assay-based typing. The material from the prospective study consisted of cDNA or gDNA derived from T cells, B-cell-depleted T cells, or PBMCs. On the study overall, not on this receptor specifically: The amount of clinical and demographic metadata varied by source and participant and was provided uncurated.

The immunoSEQ Assay, a bias-controlled multiplex PCR, was used to amplify TCRbeta CDR3 regions from genomic DNA. Per the original workflow: Within the assay, amplification of reference gene primers was used to estimate how many nucleated cells each sample contained. To quantify the absolute abundance of each unique TCRbeta CDR3 rearrangement, sequence reads were collapsed and filtered. For each sample, productive Simpson clonality was calculated as the square root of Simpson's diversity index across productive rearrangements. In TCRdb, the immuneACCESS table is reduced to in-frame sequences with V and J assigned. These tables do not hold every clone; where another copy was compared, an unresolved V gene accounts for under half, and the others remain unexplained. From that table come the V and J calls and clone size; the DNA was used to work out D and trimming. This sample holds about 250,000 clones; 88% were observed only once. The ten largest clonotypes hold about 1% of the sample.

Samples from volunteer blood donors who had recovered from COVID-19 were contributed by a second Seattle source. Whole blood was collected in K2EDTA tubes by collaborating institutions according to the institutions' own protocols. For TCRbeta analysis, collaborators shipped samples in one of three forms: frozen whole blood, isolated PBMCs, or DNA extracted from either of those sample types. CDR1 and CDR2 are read off the germline V gene (reference sequence) as LNHDA and SQIVND. Trimming takes 9 bases from V and 6 bases from J, and the germline ends sit 32 bases apart. Inclusive of the bounding cysteine and phenylalanine, the CDR3 is 19 residues long. Solely the CDR3 DNA is kept, with 57 bases framed from the first base. The count of this clone is one. Its cognate antigen has yet to be identified. No clone much larger than this one lies a single base away; base qualities are absent.

Material for sequencing was peripheral blood. The receptor's source is a woman aged 40 to 55 who had recovered from COVID-19. This chain is built from TRBV19 and TRBJ2-2, and perhaps TRBD2 as D gene, on 10 matching bases. The nucleotide sequence is given as TGTGCCAGCTGGGACAGGGCTCGGCTAGCGGGAGAGGGGGCCGGGGAGCTGTTTTTT. It is translated as CASWDRARLAGEGAGELFF. Here the CDR3 is joined to the reference TRBV19 and TRBJ2-2 genes, and the full variable domain is: DGGITQSPKYLFRKEGQNVTLSCEQNLNHDAMYWYRQDPGQGLRLIYYSQIVNDFQKGDIAEGYSVSREKKESFPLTVTSAQKNPTAFYLCASWDRARLAGEGAGELFFGEGSRLTVL.